Below, 30 T cell receptor beta chains from the same sample are listed, as sequenced in a study of Tregs in tolerant kidney transplant recipients. Recipients received nonmyeloablative bone marrow transplants from related graft donors, with transient mixed chimerism. Only in-frame clones appear in the TCRdb table, and some are missing; sequencing was by immunoSEQ multiplex PCR. The sample lists about 50,000 clones; approximately 89% were seen once. The sequenced sample was CD8+ T cells from blood (PBMCs), obtained 12 months after the transplant. Receptor source: a human patient who received a combined kidney and bone marrow transplant. Part of the T cells may come from the graft donor.

The chain has TRBV7-9 and TRBJ2-2; weak D call: TRBD1 (6 bases). Trimming took off 1 base at V and 4 bases at J, with 10 bases between the two ends. The CDR3 has 15 residues. Germline assignment: CDR1 SEHNR and CDR2 FQNEAQ (reference sequence). CDR3 DNA sequence: TGTGCCAGCAGCTTAGTGGGACACGCCACCGGGGAGCTGTTTTTT. Its translation is CASSLVGHATGELFF.

The J gene is TRBJ2-7, the V gene TRBV2; D unresolved. Germline values: CDR1 SNHLY, CDR2 FYNNEI. The CDR3 has 15 amino acids. Trimming left V 1 base short and J 2 bases short, with 12 bases between. CDR3 nucleotides: TGTGCCAGCAGTGAAGAGGCACAGTGGACCTACGAGCAGTACTTC. As protein: CASSEEAQWTYEQYF.

This chain connects TRBV6-1 to TRBJ1-3; 8 bases are a match to TRBD1. Germline V gives CDR1 MNHNS, CDR2 SASEGT. This CDR3 region has 15 residues. The V and J ends lost 1 base and 4 bases, in that order; junction bases with no gene match: 3. The CDR3 DNA reads TGTGCCAGCAGTGAAGTTCAGGGGGCAGGAAACACCATATATTTT. Its protein product is CASSEVQGAGNTIYF.

DNA of the CDR3: TGTGCCAGCAGCTTCGGGACAGCCGGCGAGCAGTACTTC. Translation gives CASSFGTAGEQYF. This chain uses TRBV11-2 with TRBJ2-7; 7 bases align to TRBD1. The germline CDR1 and CDR2 sequences are SGHAT and FQNNGV. This CDR3 has 13 residues. V shed 3 bases, J shed 6 bases, and the junction held 5 bases outside the gene matches.

The chain couples TRBV7-6 to TRBJ1-1, with D possibly matching TRBD1 (5 bases). This CDR3 contains 14 residues. Germline lookup yields CDR1 SGHVS and CDR2 FNYEAQ. The V end was cut by 7 bases, the J end by 7 bases, with 19 bases between. The DNA for the CDR3 is TGTGCCAGCAAGGCAGGGCCGGCGGGAGGTGAAGCTTTCTTT. Its protein is CASKAGPAGGEAFF. The full variable domain, with the rest looked up from reference TRBV7-6 and TRBJ1-1, is GAGVSQSPRYKVTKRGQDVALRCDPISGHVSLYWYRQALGQGPEFLTYFNYEAQQDKSGLPNDRFSAERPEGSISTLTIQRTEQRDSAMYRCASKAGPAGGEAFFGQGTRLTVV.

The genes are TRBV7-6 and TRBJ2-7; TRBD2 aligns across 8 bases. From germline, CDR1 is SGHVS and CDR2 FNYEAQ. Trimming at V came to 1 base and at J to 2 bases, leaving 1 base not matched to a gene. The CDR3 is 14 residues long. The CDR3 reads CASSLGGGTYEQYF. Here the CDR3 DNA reads TGTGCCAGCAGCTTAGGCGGGGGGACCTACGAGCAGTACTTC.

Only a few counts were recorded for this clone. V gene TRBV5-4 combines with J gene TRBJ2-1; a possible D gene is TRBD2 (6 bases). CDR1 is SGHNT and CDR2 is YYREEE in the germline V gene (reference sequence). Trimming cost V 2 bases and J 1 base, with 10 bases left between them. This CDR3 is 15 amino acids long. CDR3 in DNA: TGTGCCAGCAGCTTAGATAGCGGATCCTACAATGAGCAGTTCTTC. This encodes CASSLDSGSYNEQFF.

The rearrangement links TRBV4-3 to TRBJ2-1; tentatively, D is TRBD1 (5 bases). The V gene lost 4 bases and the J gene lost 9 bases, with 13 bases spanning the gap. Germline CDR1 and CDR2: LGHNA and YSLEER. The CDR3 length is 13 residues. The DNA of the CDR3 is TGCGCCAGCAGCCCCCCCTGGGGCCGTGAGCAGTTCTTC. Translated, it gives CASSPPWGREQFF.

Regarding this clone: An end of the junction differs from the germline gene, which may be a read error. V usage is TRBV7-6 and J usage is TRBJ1-5; 10 bases are shared with TRBD1. Germline V gene sequence: CDR1 SGHVS, CDR2 FNYEAQ. The CDR3 is 14 residues long. The CDR3: CAGSSRTGGQPQHF. The CDR3 DNA is TGTGCCGGCAGCTCTCGGACAGGGGGGCAGCCCCAGCATTTT.

CDR3 in amino acids: CASSVASGSYEQYF. The CDR3 DNA reads TGTGCCAGCAGCGTAGCTAGCGGGAGCTACGAGCAGTACTTC. V and J are TRBV9 and TRBJ2-7; 10 bases fit TRBD2. With 0 bases clipped from V and 3 bases from J, the junction kept 0 bases outside the gene matches. The germline V gene has CDR1 SGDLS and CDR2 YYNGEE. CDR3 size: 14 residues.

The J gene is TRBJ2-2, the V gene TRBV9, with a possible D match to TRBD1 (5 bases). V lost 6 bases and J 6 bases, leaving 9 bases between the germline ends. The CDR3 is made up of 12 amino acids. Germline V CDR1 and CDR2: SGDLS, YYNGEE. The CDR3 reads CASTLGAGELFF. The CDR3 DNA is TGTGCCAGCACCCTAGGGGCCGGGGAGCTGTTTTTT.

V gene TRBV9 combines with J gene TRBJ2-2; D perhaps matches TRBD1 (6 bases). Looked up from germline, CDR1 is SGDLS and CDR2 is YYNGEE. Trimming took off 3 bases at V and 5 bases at J, with 11 bases between the two ends. The CDR3 loop spans 14 amino acids. The CDR3 sequence: CASSDRGGTGELFF. The CDR3 DNA follows: TGTGCCAGCAGCGACCGAGGGGGTACCGGGGAGCTGTTTTTT.

The V gene is TRBV19, the J gene TRBJ1-2; 8 bases match TRBD1. The CDR3 has 14 amino acids. The junction had 8 bases not matched to a gene; V was cut back by 7 bases and J by 4 bases. The germline V gene has CDR1 LNHDA and CDR2 SQIVND (reference sequence). The CDR3 region is CASKKQGGSYGYTF. CDR3 nucleotide sequence: TGTGCCAGTAAAAAACAGGGGGGCAGCTATGGCTACACCTTC.

V and J are TRBV7-9 and TRBJ1-2, with 8 bases identical to TRBD1. After removal of 1 base from V and 4 bases from J, the junction contained 5 bases not matched to a gene. CDR3 size: 15 residues. Germline-derived CDR1 and CDR2 are SEHNR and FQNEAQ (reference sequence). This chain's CDR3 is CASSLGSTGAYGYTF. The CDR3 DNA is TGTGCCAGCAGCTTAGGGTCGACAGGGGCCTATGGCTACACCTTC.

The chain carries TRBV7-9 and TRBJ2-7, with D tentatively TRBD1 (6 bases). Germline CDR1 and CDR2: SEHNR and FQNEAQ (reference sequence). V was trimmed by 3 bases and J by 3 bases, leaving 12 bases between them. This CDR3 spans 14 amino acids. CDR3 in DNA: TGTGCCAGCAGCTTGCCCACAGGGCGCTACGAGCAGTACTTC. It codes for CASSLPTGRYEQYF.

CDR3: CASSIPAGFAFNYGYTF. The CDR3 DNA follows: TGTGCCAGTAGTATCCCCGCAGGCTTCGCCTTTAACTATGGCTACACCTTC. The V call is TRBV19, the J call TRBJ1-2; D not resolved. Germline CDR1 LNHDA, CDR2 SQIVND (reference sequence). The CDR3 sequence is 17 residues long. V gave up 3 bases and J gave up 1 base, with 18 bases separating them.

This clone was seen a few times. The CDR3 is CASSTLQRTNEKLFF. Here the CDR3 DNA reads TGTGCCAGCAGCACGTTACAGCGGACTAATGAAAAACTGTTTTTT. The chain couples TRBV7-9 to TRBJ1-4, with unresolved D. The CDR3 is 15 amino acids. The V end was cut by 5 bases, the J end by 2 bases, with 12 bases between. Germline V gene data show CDR1 as SEHNR and CDR2 as FQNEAQ (reference sequence).

The CDR3 is CASSNGNTGELFF. DNA for the CDR3: TGTGCCAGCAGTAACGGGAACACCGGGGAGCTGTTTTTT. The chain couples TRBV6-5 to TRBJ2-2; D unclear. The V end lost 5 bases, the J end lost 1 base, and 5 bases lay between the germline ends. The CDR3 covers 13 residues. Germline V lookup: CDR1 MNHEY, CDR2 SVGAGI.

The gene calls are TRBV19 and TRBJ2-7; 7 bases agree with TRBD2. The V and J ends lost 1 base and 3 bases, in that order; junction bases with no gene match: 6. Per germline, CDR1 LNHDA and CDR2 SQIVND (reference sequence). CDR3 length equals 15 residues. The CDR3, as DNA: TGTGCCAGTAGTATAGGGGCTAGCGGAGGCTACGAGCAGTACTTC. Translation gives CASSIGASGGYEQYF. The full variable domain, its missing parts supplied by reference TRBV19 and TRBJ2-7, is DGGITQSPKYLFRKEGQNVTLSCEQNLNHDAMYWYRQDPGQGLRLIYYSQIVNDFQKGDIAEGYSVSREKKESFPLTVTSAQKNPTAFYLCASSIGASGGYEQYFGPGTRLTVT.

The chain combines TRBV7-9 with TRBJ2-5, with D possibly being TRBD1 (5 bases). Trimming cost V 3 bases and J 5 bases, with 16 bases left between them. The CDR3 loop spans 15 amino acids. CDR1 and CDR2 (germline): SEHNR, FQNEAQ (reference sequence). The CDR3 here is CASSFKLKGRETQYF. The CDR3 DNA follows: TGTGCCAGCAGCTTCAAATTAAAGGGGCGGGAGACCCAGTACTTC. The full variable domain, with the rest looked up from reference TRBV7-9 and TRBJ2-5, is DTGVSQNPRHKITKRGQNVTFRCDPISEHNRLYWYRQTLGQGPEFLTYFQNEAQLEKSRLLSDRFSAERPKGSFSTLEIQRTEQGDSAMYLCASSFKLKGRETQYFGPGTRLLVL.

This chain connects TRBV6-1 to TRBJ1-3; D possibly corresponds to TRBD1 (5 bases). Germline loops: CDR1 MNHNS, CDR2 SASEGT. CDR3 length: 14 amino acids. With 7 bases removed from V and 3 bases from J, the gap between germline ends came to 13 bases. CDR3 sequence reads: CASTQGEVGNTIYF. CDR3 coding DNA: TGTGCCAGCACTCAAGGGGAGGTTGGAAACACCATATATTTT.

This clone was found a few times. CDR3 nucleotides: TGTGCCACCAGCAGAGGTACAGGGTCCTACGAGCAGTACTTC. Translated: CATSRGTGSYEQYF. The chain employs TRBV15 and TRBJ2-7; tentative D call: TRBD1 (6 bases). This CDR3 is built from 14 residues. Germline values: CDR1 LNHNV, CDR2 YYDKDF (reference sequence). V gave up 1 base and J gave up 1 base, with 8 bases separating them.

This clone has only a few counts. This chain connects TRBV2 to TRBJ1-1; weak D call: TRBD1 (5 bases). The V and J ends lost 6 bases and 0 bases respectively, with 11 bases between them. The CDR3 runs 14 residues. Germline V gene sequence: CDR1 SNHLY, CDR2 FYNNEI. CDR3 protein: CASRWTILNTEAFF. In DNA, the CDR3 is TGTGCCAGCAGGTGGACAATCCTGAACACTGAAGCTTTCTTT. Drawing the rest from reference TRBV2 and TRBJ1-1, the complete variable domain is EPEVTQTPSHQVTQMGQEVILRCVPISNHLYFYWYRQILGQKVEFLVSFYNNEISEKSEIFDDQFSVERPDGSNFTLKIRSTKLEDSAMYFCASRWTILNTEAFFGQGTRLTVV.

This clone is medium-sized within its sample. The chain employs TRBV4-2 and TRBJ1-1; the D is unclear. Trimming removed 1 base at V and 1 base at J, with 10 bases between. The CDR3 is 15 residues long. Germline V lookup: CDR1 LGHNA, CDR2 YNFKEQ. The CDR3 DNA is TGTGCCAGCAGCCAAGGGTACAGTCAGAACACTGAAGCTTTCTTT. Translation gives CASSQGYSQNTEAFF.

J is TRBJ2-1 and V is TRBV28; TRBD2 aligns across 11 bases. Germline CDR1 is MDHEN and CDR2 is SYDVKM. V trimming: 5 bases; J trimming: 4 bases; junction bases outside the gene matches: 7. The CDR3 length is 16 residues. CDR3 bases: TGTGCCAGCAGTCTATTAGCGGGAGGGATTTACAATGAGCAGTTCTTC. This gives the protein CASSLLAGGIYNEQFF.

Comments on this clone: The identical CDR3 is also encoded by other nucleotide sequences in the sample. The chain carries TRBV4-3 and TRBJ2-5; possible D gene TRBD1, 5 bases. The CDR3 has 15 amino acids. V lost 1 base to trimming and J lost 0 bases, with 9 bases between them. The germline V gene has CDR1 LGHNA and CDR2 YSLEER. Here the CDR3 DNA reads TGCGCCAGCAGCCAAGGATCAGGGAACCAAGAGACCCAGTACTTC. It translates to CASSQGSGNQETQYF.

The V gene is TRBV6-5, the J gene TRBJ2-1, with D possibly TRBD2 on 6 matching bases. In germline, CDR1 is MNHEY, CDR2 SVGAGI. The V end lost 3 bases, the J end lost 9 bases, and 18 bases lay between the germline ends. The CDR3 sequence is 15 residues long. This CDR3 reads CASSYSTAGNREQFF. The CDR3 DNA reads TGTGCCAGCAGTTATTCGACAGCGGGTAATCGTGAGCAGTTCTTC.

This clone was counted only a few times. This sequence joins TRBV6-1 and TRBJ1-5, with D unresolved. Germline CDR1 reads MNHNS; CDR2 reads SASEGT. The CDR3 totals 15 residues. V was cut by 3 bases and J by 0 bases, with 9 bases left in between. The CDR3 sequence is CASSDEPFSNQPQHF. CDR3 bases: TGTGCCAGCAGTGACGAGCCTTTTAGCAATCAGCCCCAGCATTTT.

The rearrangement uses TRBV27 and TRBJ2-7; the D gene is possibly TRBD1 (6 bases). The germline CDR1 and CDR2 sequences are MNHEY and SMNVEV (reference sequence). V was shortened by 3 bases and J by 3 bases, with 15 bases between the two germline ends. The CDR3 has 15 amino acids. The CDR3 DNA follows: TGTGCCAGCAGTTTCCTTACAGGGTCGAGCTACGAGCAGTACTTC. Its translation: CASSFLTGSSYEQYF.

This chain uses TRBV5-8 with TRBJ1-3; no definite D call. V was cut by 0 bases and J by 0 bases, with 16 bases left in between. Germline lookup yields CDR1 SGHTS and CDR2 YDEGEE. This CDR3 region has 18 residues. CDR3 sequence reads: CASSLALTALLSGNTIYF. The CDR3 DNA follows: TGTGCCAGCAGCTTGGCCCTTACTGCCCTGCTCTCTGGAAACACCATATATTTT.